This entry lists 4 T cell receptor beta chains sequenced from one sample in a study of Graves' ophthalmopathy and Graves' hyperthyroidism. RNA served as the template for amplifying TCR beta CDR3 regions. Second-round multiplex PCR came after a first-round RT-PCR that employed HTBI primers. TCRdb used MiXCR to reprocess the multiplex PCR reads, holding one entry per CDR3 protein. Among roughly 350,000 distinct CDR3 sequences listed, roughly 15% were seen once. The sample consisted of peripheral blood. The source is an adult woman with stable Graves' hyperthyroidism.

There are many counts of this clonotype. The CDR3 DNA is TGTGCCAGCAGCTTAGATGAGCGACAGAGCTCCTACGAGCAGTACTTC. It encodes CASSLDERQSSYEQYF. This rearrangement joins TRBV7-8 to TRBJ2-7; a weak D match, TRBD1 (5 bases). V shed 1 base and J shed 0 bases, with 13 bases lying between them. This CDR3 contains 16 residues. CDR1 is SGHVS, CDR2 FQNEAQ, per germline.

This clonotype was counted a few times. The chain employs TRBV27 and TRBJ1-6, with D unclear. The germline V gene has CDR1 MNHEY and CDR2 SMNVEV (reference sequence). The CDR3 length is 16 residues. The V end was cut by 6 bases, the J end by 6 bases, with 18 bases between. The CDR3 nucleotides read TGTGCCAGCAGGACGTCGCCGGAGGATTTTAATTCACCCCTCCACTTT. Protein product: CASRTSPEDFNSPLHF.

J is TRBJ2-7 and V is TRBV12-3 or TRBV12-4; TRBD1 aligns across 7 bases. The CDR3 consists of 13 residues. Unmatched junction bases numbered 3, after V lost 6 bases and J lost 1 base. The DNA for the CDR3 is TGTGCCAGCAGGACAGGGCCATCCTACGAGCAGTACTTC. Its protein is CASRTGPSYEQYF.

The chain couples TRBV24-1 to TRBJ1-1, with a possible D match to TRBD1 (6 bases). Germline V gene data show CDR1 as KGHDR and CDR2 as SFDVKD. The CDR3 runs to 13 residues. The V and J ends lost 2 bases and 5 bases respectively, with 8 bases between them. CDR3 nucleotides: TGTGCCACCAGTGATTCAGGGGTAACTGAAGCTTTCTTT. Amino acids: CATSDSGVTEAFF.